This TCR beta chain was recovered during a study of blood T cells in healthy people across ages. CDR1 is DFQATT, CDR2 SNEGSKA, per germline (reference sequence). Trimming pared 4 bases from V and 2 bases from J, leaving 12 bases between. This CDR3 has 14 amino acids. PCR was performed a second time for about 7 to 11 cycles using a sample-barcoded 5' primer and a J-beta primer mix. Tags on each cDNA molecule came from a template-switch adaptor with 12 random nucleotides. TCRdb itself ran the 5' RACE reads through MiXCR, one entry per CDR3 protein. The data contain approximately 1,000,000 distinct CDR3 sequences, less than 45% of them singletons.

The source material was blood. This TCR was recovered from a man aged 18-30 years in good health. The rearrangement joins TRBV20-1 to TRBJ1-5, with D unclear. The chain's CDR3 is CSAIPNSGNQPQHF. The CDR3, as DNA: TGCAGTGCTATCCCCAATTCGGGCAATCAGCCCCAGCATTTT.